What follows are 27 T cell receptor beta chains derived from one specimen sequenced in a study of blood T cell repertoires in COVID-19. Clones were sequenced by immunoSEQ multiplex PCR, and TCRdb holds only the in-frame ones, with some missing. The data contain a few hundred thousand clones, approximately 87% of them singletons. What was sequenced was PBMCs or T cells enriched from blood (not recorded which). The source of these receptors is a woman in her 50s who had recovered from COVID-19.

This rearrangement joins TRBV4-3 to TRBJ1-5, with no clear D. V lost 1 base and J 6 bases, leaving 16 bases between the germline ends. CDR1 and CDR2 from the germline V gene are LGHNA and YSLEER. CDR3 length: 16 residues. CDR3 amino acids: CASSQGTDRGSQPQHF. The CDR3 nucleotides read TGCGCCAGCAGCCAAGGGACGGATAGAGGGAGTCAGCCCCAGCATTTT.

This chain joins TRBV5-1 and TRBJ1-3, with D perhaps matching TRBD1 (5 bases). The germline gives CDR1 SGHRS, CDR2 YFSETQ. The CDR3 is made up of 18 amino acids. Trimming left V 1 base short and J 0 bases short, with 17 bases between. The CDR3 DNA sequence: TGCGCCAGCAGCTTGCTTCCCTGGGAGGGGAGCTCTGGAAACACCATATATTTT. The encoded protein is CASSLLPWEGSSGNTIYF.

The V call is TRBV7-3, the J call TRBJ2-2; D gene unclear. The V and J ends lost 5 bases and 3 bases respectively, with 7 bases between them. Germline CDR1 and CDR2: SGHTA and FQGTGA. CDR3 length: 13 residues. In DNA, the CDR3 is TGTGCCAGCAGCCCTCAGTACACCGGGGAGCTGTTTTTT. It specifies CASSPQYTGELFF.

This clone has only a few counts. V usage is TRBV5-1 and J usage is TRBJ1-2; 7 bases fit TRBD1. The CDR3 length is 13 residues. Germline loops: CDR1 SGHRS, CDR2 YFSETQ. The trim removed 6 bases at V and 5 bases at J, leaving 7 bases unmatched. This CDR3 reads CASIGQAEYGYTF. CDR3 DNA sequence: TGCGCCAGCATCGGACAGGCTGAATATGGCTACACCTTC.

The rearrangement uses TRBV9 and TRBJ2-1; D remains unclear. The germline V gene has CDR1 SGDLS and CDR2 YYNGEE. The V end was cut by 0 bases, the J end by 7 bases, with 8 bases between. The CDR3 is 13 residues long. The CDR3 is CASSVVLENEQFF. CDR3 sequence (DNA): TGTGCCAGCAGCGTAGTTTTAGAGAATGAGCAGTTCTTC.

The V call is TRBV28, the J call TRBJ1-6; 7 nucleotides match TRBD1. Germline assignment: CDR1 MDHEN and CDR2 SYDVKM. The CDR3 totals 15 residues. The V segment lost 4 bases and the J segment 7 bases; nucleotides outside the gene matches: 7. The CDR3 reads CASSSRGQPNSPLHF. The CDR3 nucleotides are TGTGCCAGCAGTTCTAGGGGACAGCCAAATTCACCCCTCCACTTT.

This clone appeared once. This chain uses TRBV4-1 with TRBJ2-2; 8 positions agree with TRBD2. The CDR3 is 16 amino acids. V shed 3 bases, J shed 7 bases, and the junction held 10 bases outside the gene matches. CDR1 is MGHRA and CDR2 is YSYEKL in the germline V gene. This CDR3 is CASSHPGGAGVGELFF. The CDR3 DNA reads TGCGCCAGCAGCCACCCCGGGGGGGCCGGAGTCGGGGAGCTGTTTTTT.

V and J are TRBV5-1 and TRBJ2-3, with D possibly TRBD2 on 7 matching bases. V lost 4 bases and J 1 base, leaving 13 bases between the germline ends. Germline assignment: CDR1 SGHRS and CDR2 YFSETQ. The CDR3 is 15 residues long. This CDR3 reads CASSRGRVGTDTQYF. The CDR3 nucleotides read TGCGCCAGCAGCAGGGGGAGGGTCGGCACAGATACGCAGTATTTT.

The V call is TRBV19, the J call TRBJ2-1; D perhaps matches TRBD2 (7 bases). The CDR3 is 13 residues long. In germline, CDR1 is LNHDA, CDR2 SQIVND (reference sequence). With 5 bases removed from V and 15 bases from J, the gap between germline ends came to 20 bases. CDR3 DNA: TGTGCCAGTAGTCGCGGGGGCGGGGGAGATCGGTTCTTC. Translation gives CASSRGGGGDRFF.

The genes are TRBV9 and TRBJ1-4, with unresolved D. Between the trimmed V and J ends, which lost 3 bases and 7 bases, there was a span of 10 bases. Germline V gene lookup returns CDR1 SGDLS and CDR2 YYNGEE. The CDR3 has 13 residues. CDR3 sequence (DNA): TGTGCCAGCAGCGGAAATGAGGCTGAAAAACTGTTTTTT. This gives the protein CASSGNEAEKLFF.

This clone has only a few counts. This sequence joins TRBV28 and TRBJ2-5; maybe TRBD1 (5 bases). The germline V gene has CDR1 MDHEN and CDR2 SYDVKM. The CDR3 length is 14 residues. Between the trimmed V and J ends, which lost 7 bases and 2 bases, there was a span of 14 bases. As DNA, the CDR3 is TGTGCCAGCAACGAGGACATGGGACAAGAGACCCAGTACTTC. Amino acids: CASNEDMGQETQYF.

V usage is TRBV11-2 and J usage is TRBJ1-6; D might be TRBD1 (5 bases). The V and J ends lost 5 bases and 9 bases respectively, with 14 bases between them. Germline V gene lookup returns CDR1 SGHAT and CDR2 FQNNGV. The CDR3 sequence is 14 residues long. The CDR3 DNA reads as TGTGCCAGCAGCCCGCCCGGAGGGGCTTCACCCCTCCACTTT. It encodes CASSPPGGASPLHF.

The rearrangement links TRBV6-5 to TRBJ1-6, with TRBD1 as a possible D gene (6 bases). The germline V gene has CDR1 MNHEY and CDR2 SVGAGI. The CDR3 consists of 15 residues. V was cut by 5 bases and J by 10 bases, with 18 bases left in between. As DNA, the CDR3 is TGTGCCAGCAGTCCCGCACAGGGAGGGCGATCACCCCTCCACTTT. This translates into CASSPAQGGRSPLHF.

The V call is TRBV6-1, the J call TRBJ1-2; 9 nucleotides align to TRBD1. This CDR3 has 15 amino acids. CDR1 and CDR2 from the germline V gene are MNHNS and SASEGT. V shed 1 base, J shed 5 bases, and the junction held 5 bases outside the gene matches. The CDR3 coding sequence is TGTGCCAGCAGTGAAGGGGGGACAGGGATATATGGCTACACCTTC. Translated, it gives CASSEGGTGIYGYTF.

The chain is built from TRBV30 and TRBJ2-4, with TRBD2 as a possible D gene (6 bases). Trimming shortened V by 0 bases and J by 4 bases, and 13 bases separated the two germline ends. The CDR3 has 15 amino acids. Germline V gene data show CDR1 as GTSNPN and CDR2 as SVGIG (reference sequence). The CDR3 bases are TGTGCCTGGAGTGTACGGGGGACGGCAAAAAACATTCAGTACTTC. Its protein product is CAWSVRGTAKNIQYF.

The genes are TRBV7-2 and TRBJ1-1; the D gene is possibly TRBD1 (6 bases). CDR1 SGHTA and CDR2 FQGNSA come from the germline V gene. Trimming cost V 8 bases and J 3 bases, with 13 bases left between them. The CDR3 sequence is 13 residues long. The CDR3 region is CASGRQEDTEAFF. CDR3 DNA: TGTGCCAGCGGCCGACAGGAAGACACTGAAGCTTTCTTT. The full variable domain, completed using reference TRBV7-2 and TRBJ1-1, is GAGVSQSPSNKVTEKGKDVELRCDPISGHTALYWYRQSLGQGLEFLIYFQGNSAPDKSGLPSDRFSAERTGGSVSTLTIQRTQQEDSAVYLCASGRQEDTEAFFGQGTRLTVV.

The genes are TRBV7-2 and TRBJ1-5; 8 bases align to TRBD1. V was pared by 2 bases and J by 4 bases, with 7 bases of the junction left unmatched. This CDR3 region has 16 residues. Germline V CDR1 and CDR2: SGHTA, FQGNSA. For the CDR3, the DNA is TGTGCCAGCAGCTTACCAGGGACAGGAAAAAATCAGCCCCAGCATTTT. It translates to CASSLPGTGKNQPQHF.

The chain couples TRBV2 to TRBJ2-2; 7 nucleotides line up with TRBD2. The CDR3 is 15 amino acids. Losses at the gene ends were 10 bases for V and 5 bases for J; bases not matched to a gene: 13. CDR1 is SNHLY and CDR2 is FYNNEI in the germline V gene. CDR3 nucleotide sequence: TGTGCCACTGCCAGGGACTTCGGGGGGACCGGGGAGCTGTTTTTT. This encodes CATARDFGGTGELFF.

In nucleotides, the CDR3 is TGTGCCAGCAGCGCCAGGGTGTCGAATGGCTACACCTTC. Encoded protein: CASSARVSNGYTF. This rearrangement joins TRBV3-1 (or the pseudogene TRBV3-2) to TRBJ1-2; weak D call: TRBD1 (5 bases). V gave up 5 bases and J gave up 6 bases, with 13 bases separating them. CDR3 length: 13 residues. Germline V gene sequence: CDR1 LGHDT, CDR2 YNNKEL (reference sequence).

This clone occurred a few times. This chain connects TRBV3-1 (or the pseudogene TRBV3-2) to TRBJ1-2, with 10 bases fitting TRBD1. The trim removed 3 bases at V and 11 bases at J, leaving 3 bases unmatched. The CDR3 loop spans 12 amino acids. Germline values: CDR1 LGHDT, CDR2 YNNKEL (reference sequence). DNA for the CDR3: TGTGCCAGCAGCCAGGGACAGGGGAAGTACACCTTC. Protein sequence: CASSQGQGKYTF.

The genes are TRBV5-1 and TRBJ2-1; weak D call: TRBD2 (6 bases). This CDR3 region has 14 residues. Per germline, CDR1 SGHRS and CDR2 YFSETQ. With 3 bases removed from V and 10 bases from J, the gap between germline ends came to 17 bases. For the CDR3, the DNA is TGCGCCAGCAGCTCCGGGGGTTCCAGGGACGAGCAGTTCTTC. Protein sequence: CASSSGGSRDEQFF.

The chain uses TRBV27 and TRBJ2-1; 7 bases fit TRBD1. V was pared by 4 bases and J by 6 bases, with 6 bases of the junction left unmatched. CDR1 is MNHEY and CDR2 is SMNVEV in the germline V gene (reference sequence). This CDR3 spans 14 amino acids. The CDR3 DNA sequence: TGTGCCAGCAGTTCGTTGGGACAGCTCAATGAGCAGTTCTTC. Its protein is CASSSLGQLNEQFF.

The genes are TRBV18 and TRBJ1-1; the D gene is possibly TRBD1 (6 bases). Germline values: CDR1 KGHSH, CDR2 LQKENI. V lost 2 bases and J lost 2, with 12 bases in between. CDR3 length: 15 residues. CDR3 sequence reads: CASSPRTASNTEAFF. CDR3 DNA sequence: TGTGCCAGCTCACCAAGGACAGCTAGCAACACTGAAGCTTTCTTT.

In DNA form, the CDR3 reads TGTGCCAGCAGCGTATTCCAGGGCACAGCTTTCTTT. It is translated as CASSVFQGTAFF. The chain couples TRBV9 to TRBJ1-1; TRBD1 might be the D (5 bases). CDR3 length: 12 residues. Trimming removed 1 base from V and 10 bases from J, with 11 bases in between. Germline V gene sequence: CDR1 SGDLS, CDR2 YYNGEE.

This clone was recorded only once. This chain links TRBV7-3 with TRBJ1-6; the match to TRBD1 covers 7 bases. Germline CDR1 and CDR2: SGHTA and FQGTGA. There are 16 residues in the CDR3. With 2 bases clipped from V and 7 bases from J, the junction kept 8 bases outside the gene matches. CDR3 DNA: TGTGCCAGCAGCTTAGAACCGACAGGGCGGAATTCACCCCTCCACTTT. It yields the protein CASSLEPTGRNSPLHF.

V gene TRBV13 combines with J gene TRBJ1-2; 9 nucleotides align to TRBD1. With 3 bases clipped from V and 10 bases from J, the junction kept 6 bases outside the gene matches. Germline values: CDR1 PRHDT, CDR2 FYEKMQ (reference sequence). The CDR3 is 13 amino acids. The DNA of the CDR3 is TGTGCCAGCAGCTTCTCGGACAGGGGCTCCTACACCTTC. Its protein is CASSFSDRGSYTF.

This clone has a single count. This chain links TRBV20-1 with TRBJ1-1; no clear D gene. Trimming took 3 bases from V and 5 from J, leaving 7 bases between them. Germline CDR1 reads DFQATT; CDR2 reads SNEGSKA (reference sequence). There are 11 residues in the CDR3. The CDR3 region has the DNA TGCAGTGCTAGCGGGAGGACTGAAGCTTTCTTT. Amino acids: CSASGRTEAFF.